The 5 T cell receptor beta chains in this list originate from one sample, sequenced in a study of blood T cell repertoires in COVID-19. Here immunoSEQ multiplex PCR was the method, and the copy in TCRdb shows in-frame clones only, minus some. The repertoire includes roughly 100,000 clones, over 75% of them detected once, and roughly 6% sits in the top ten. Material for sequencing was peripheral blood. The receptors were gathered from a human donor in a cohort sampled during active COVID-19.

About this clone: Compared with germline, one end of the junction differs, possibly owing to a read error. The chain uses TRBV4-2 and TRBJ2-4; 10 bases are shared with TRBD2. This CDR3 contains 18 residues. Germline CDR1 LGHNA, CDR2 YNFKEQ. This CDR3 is CASSEEKASGRTKNIQYF. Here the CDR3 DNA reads TGTGCCAGCAGCGAAGAGAAGGCTAGCGGGAGAACCAAAAACATTCAGTACTTC.

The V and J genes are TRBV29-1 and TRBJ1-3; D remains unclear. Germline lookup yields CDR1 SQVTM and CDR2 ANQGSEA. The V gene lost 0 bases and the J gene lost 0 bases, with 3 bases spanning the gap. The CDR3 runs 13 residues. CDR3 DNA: TGCAGCGTTGAAGACAGCTCTGGAAACACCATATATTTT. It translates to CSVEDSSGNTIYF.

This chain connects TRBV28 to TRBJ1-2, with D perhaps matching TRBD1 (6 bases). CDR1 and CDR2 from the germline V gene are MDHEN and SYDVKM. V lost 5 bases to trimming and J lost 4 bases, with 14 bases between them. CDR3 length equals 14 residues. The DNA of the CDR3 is TGTGCCAGCAGTCTCAGGGGCCATACCTATGGCTACACCTTC. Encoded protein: CASSLRGHTYGYTF.

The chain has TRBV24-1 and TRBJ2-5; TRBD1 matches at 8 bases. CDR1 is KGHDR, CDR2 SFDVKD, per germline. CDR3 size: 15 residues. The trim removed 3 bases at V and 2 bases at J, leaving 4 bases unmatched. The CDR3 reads CATSDLTGGQETQYF. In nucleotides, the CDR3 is TGTGCCACCAGTGATCTAACAGGGGGACAAGAGACCCAGTACTTC.

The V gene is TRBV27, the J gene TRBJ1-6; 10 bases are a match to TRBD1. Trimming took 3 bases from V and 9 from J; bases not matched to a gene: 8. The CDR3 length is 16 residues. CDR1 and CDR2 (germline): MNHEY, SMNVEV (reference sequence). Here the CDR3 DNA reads TGTGCCAGCAGTTTCCGACAGGGGGCTGTGGGTTCACCCCTCCACTTT. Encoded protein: CASSFRQGAVGSPLHF.